The 30 T cell receptor beta chains listed next were all sequenced from one sample in a study of control samples from healthy donors and cancer patients. Sequencing used immunoSEQ multiplex PCR; TCRdb keeps in-frame clones, though not all of them. The sample consists of about 80,000 clones, 90% to 95% of them appearing once. The sample was blood. These receptors all come from a man aged 45 to 65 in good health.

J is TRBJ1-5 and V is TRBV6-5; TRBD1 is a possible D gene (5 bases). V was cut by 5 bases and J by 7 bases, with 12 bases left in between. The CDR3 is made up of 13 amino acids. CDR1 MNHEY and CDR2 SVGAGI come from the germline V gene. The CDR3 DNA sequence: TGTGCCAGCAGTCCCGCCGGGGGACAGCCCCAGCATTTT. Its translation: CASSPAGGQPQHF.

The V gene is TRBV11-3, the J gene TRBJ2-1; D not certain. V dropped 1 base and J dropped 9 bases, with 10 bases sitting between them. Per the germline V gene, CDR1 is SGHNT and CDR2 is YENEEA. This CDR3 region has 13 residues. The CDR3 DNA follows: TGTGCCAGCAGCTTAGGCCCAGTTGGTGAGCAGTTCTTC. This gives the protein CASSLGPVGEQFF.

This chain joins TRBV12-3 or TRBV12-4 and TRBJ1-4, with D unresolved. The CDR3 runs 12 residues. Trimming left V 2 bases short and J 7 bases short, with 5 bases between. The CDR3 protein is CASSLQLEKLFF. For the CDR3, the DNA is TGTGCCAGCAGTTTACAGCTTGAAAAACTGTTTTTT.

The gene calls are TRBV6-6 and TRBJ1-1; D call uncertain. Germline V lookup: CDR1 MNHNY, CDR2 SVGAGI (reference sequence). V lost 8 bases and J 3 bases, leaving 22 bases between the germline ends. This CDR3 contains 16 residues. The CDR3 reads CASGSTSRQRDTEAFF. CDR3 DNA: TGTGCCAGCGGGTCTACGTCAAGGCAGCGGGACACTGAAGCTTTCTTT.

V is TRBV11-2 and J is TRBJ2-4, with 10 bases lining up with TRBD2. The CDR3 loop spans 18 amino acids. Unmatched junction bases numbered 12, after V lost 7 bases and J lost 0 bases. Germline V lookup: CDR1 SGHAT, CDR2 FQNNGV. CDR3 in DNA: TGTGCCAGCAACCAATGGAGCGGGGGGGCCGGAGCCAAAAACATTCAGTACTTC. Encoded protein: CASNQWSGGAGAKNIQYF.

This clone was observed a single time. V is TRBV9 and J is TRBJ2-1; unclear D gene. Trimming stripped 0 bases from V and 0 bases from J, with 7 bases between. The length of the CDR3 is 15 residues. The germline V gene encodes CDR1 SGDLS and CDR2 YYNGEE. The CDR3 DNA is TGTGCCAGCAGCGTAGAAGATAGCTCCTACAATGAGCAGTTCTTC. Protein product: CASSVEDSSYNEQFF.

The genes are TRBV3-1 (or the pseudogene TRBV3-2) and TRBJ1-5; the D is unclear. CDR1 LGHDT and CDR2 YNNKEL come from the germline V gene (reference sequence). The CDR3 spans 13 residues. V was clipped by 2 bases and J by 1 base, with 3 bases between them. The CDR3 DNA reads as TGTGCCAGCAGCCAATTAAGCAATCAGCCCCAGCATTTT. Translated: CASSQLSNQPQHF.

The J gene is TRBJ2-3, the V gene TRBV6-5; TRBD1 matches 10 bases. Germline CDR1 MNHEY, CDR2 SVGAGI. CDR3 length equals 13 residues. V lost 10 bases to trimming and J lost 4 bases; unmatched junction nucleotides: 5. The CDR3 nucleotides are TGTGCCACCGGGACAGGGGTTGCAGATACGCAGTATTTT. Translated: CATGTGVADTQYF.

The chain uses TRBV21-1 and TRBJ1-5; no check of the table's D call, TRBD1, against the DNA was made. TRBV21-1 is a pseudogene locus. The CDR3 extends over 17 amino acids. The CDR3 coding sequence is TGTGCCAGCAGCAAAGTGAGAGGACAGGGGGCGCGTCAGCCCCAGCATTTT. Translated, it gives CASSKVRGQGARQPQHF.

The rearrangement joins TRBV7-2 to TRBJ1-2, with a weak D call TRBD1 (6 bases). CDR1 SGHTA and CDR2 FQGNSA come from the germline V gene. V lost 5 bases, J lost 6 bases, and 13 bases lay in between. The CDR3 is 13 residues long. The CDR3 reads CASSRSGGHGYTF. The CDR3 nucleotides are TGTGCCAGCAGCCGGTCTGGGGGCCATGGCTACACCTTC.

The J gene is TRBJ2-7, the V gene TRBV7-2, with D maybe TRBD2 (5 bases). This CDR3 has 16 residues. Germline V gives CDR1 SGHTA, CDR2 FQGNSA. Trimming took 1 base from V and 3 from J, leaving 16 bases between them. CDR3: CASSLGGRGLSYEQYF. The DNA for the CDR3 is TGTGCCAGCAGCTTAGGTGGGAGAGGCCTGAGCTACGAGCAGTACTTC.

This chain links TRBV27 with TRBJ2-7; D perhaps matches TRBD2 (5 bases). Between the trimmed V and J ends, which lost 3 bases and 6 bases, there was a span of 18 bases. CDR1 is MNHEY, CDR2 SMNVEV, per germline (reference sequence). The CDR3 length is 15 residues. Here the CDR3 DNA reads TGTGCCAGCAGTTTCCGAACGACGGGGATGAGCGAGCAGTACTTC. It specifies CASSFRTTGMSEQYF.

The rearrangement links TRBV6-5 to TRBJ1-2; D not certain. With 6 bases removed from V and 2 bases from J, the gap between germline ends came to 10 bases. CDR3 length: 13 residues. Germline lookup yields CDR1 MNHEY and CDR2 SVGAGI. The CDR3 loop is CASRPQMNYGYTF. CDR3 DNA: TGTGCCAGCAGACCCCAGATGAACTATGGCTACACCTTC.

This rearrangement joins TRBV3-1 (or the pseudogene TRBV3-2) to TRBJ1-1; 7 bases agree with TRBD1. Germline-derived CDR1 and CDR2 are LGHDT and YNNKEL (reference sequence). V dropped 5 bases and J dropped 11; count of bases not matched to a gene: 8. This CDR3 spans 12 amino acids. CDR3 DNA: TGTGCCAGCAGCGACAGGGAGGAAAGGGCTTTCTTT. Translation: CASSDREERAFF.

This chain connects TRBV30 to TRBJ1-2; 10 nucleotides match TRBD1. Germline lookup yields CDR1 GTSNPN and CDR2 SVGIG (reference sequence). This CDR3 has 15 amino acids. The V and J ends lost 2 bases and 6 bases, in that order; junction bases with no gene match: 9. CDR3 coding DNA: TGTGCCTGGAGTCCAACCGGGACAGGGGCGGATGGCTACACCTTC. Its protein product is CAWSPTGTGADGYTF.

The gene calls are TRBV4-3 and TRBJ2-7; no clear D. Per germline, CDR1 LGHNA and CDR2 YSLEER. V gave up 1 base and J gave up 4 bases, with 14 bases separating them. The CDR3 contains 15 residues. The CDR3 loop is CASSQAHQGWYEQYF. The CDR3 region has the DNA TGCGCCAGCAGCCAAGCCCACCAAGGGTGGTACGAGCAGTACTTC.

V and J are TRBV6-2 or TRBV6-3 and TRBJ1-1; D uncertain. Germline-derived CDR1 and CDR2 are MNHEY and SVGEGT. Trimming took off 6 bases at V and 7 bases at J, with 9 bases between the two ends. This CDR3 region has 11 residues. The CDR3: CASSSSYEAFF. CDR3 sequence (DNA): TGTGCCAGCAGCTCCAGTTATGAAGCTTTCTTT.

This chain connects TRBV12-3 or TRBV12-4 to TRBJ1-2; weak D call: TRBD1 (6 bases). The V and J ends lost 2 bases and 6 bases respectively, with 10 bases between them. The CDR3 has 13 residues. CDR3 region: CASSLTGGHGYTF. In DNA form, the CDR3 reads TGTGCCAGCAGTTTAACCGGGGGGCATGGCTACACCTTC.

This clone appeared a single time. This sequence joins TRBV10-3 and TRBJ2-1; no reliable D call. Germline assignment: CDR1 ENHRY and CDR2 SYGVKD. The CDR3 totals 14 residues. Trimming left V 3 bases short and J 0 bases short, with 6 bases between. The CDR3 DNA reads TGTGCCATCAGTGACCAAAGCTCCTACAATGAGCAGTTCTTC. Translating gives CAISDQSSYNEQFF.

The chain couples TRBV30 to TRBJ2-7; tentatively, D is TRBD1 or TRBD2 (6 bases each). Germline V gene data show CDR1 as GTSNPN and CDR2 as SVGIG (reference sequence). CDR3 length equals 12 residues. V gave up 3 bases and J gave up 11 bases, with 17 bases separating them. CDR3 loop: CAWREGGSPEYF. For the CDR3, the DNA is TGTGCCTGGAGGGAGGGGGGATCCCCGGAGTACTTC. Supplemented by reference TRBV30 and TRBJ2-7, the full variable domain reads SQTIHQWPATLVQPVGSPLSLECTVEGTSNPNLYWYRQAAGRGLQLLFYSVGIGQISSEVPQNLSASRPQDRQFILSSKKLLLSDSGFYLCAWREGGSPEYFGPGTRLTVT.

On this clone itself: Other DNA sequences in the sample encode the same CDR3. V is TRBV5-4 and J is TRBJ2-1; 8 bases match TRBD2. The CDR3 runs to 13 residues. The germline V gene has CDR1 SGHNT and CDR2 YYREEE (reference sequence). V trimming: 5 bases; J trimming: 6 bases; junction bases outside the gene matches: 4. The CDR3 DNA reads TGTGCCAGCAGTAGCGGGAATTCCAATGAGCAGTTCTTC. Its protein is CASSSGNSNEQFF. The entire variable domain, with the rest obtained from reference TRBV5-4 and TRBJ2-1, is as follows: ETGVTQSPTHLIKTRGQQVTLRCSSQSGHNTVSWYQQALGQGPQFIFQYYREEENGRGNFPPRFSGLQFPNYSSELNVNALELDDSALYLCASSSGNSNEQFFGPGTRLTVL.

J is TRBJ2-3 and V is TRBV24-1; D not certain. The CDR3 is 14 residues long. Between the trimmed V and J ends, which lost 8 bases and 4 bases, there was a span of 15 bases. Germline lookup yields CDR1 KGHDR and CDR2 SFDVKD. The CDR3 protein is CATMGPPPADTQYF. DNA for the CDR3: TGTGCCACCATGGGTCCACCCCCCGCAGATACGCAGTATTTT.

The V and J genes are TRBV4-1 and TRBJ1-5; TRBD1 might be the D (6 bases). Germline lookup yields CDR1 MGHRA and CDR2 YSYEKL. Trimming stripped 4 bases from V and 6 bases from J, with 10 bases between. The CDR3 consists of 13 residues. CDR3 bases: TGCGCCAGCAGCCCAGGGGTGTTTCAGCCCCAGCATTTT. It yields the protein CASSPGVFQPQHF.

This chain joins TRBV5-1 and TRBJ2-2, with a possible D match to TRBD1 (5 bases). Looked up from germline, CDR1 is SGHRS and CDR2 is YFSETQ. Trimming pared 6 bases from V and 0 bases from J, leaving 9 bases between. The CDR3 has 14 residues. The CDR3 sequence is CASTATANTGELFF. The CDR3 DNA follows: TGCGCCAGCACCGCGACAGCGAACACCGGGGAGCTGTTTTTT.

This clone was counted between two and nine times. The chain is built from TRBV25-1 and TRBJ2-7; D assignment may be TRBD1 or TRBD2 (5 bases each). The CDR3 loop spans 12 amino acids. Germline V gene lookup returns CDR1 MGHDK and CDR2 SYGVNS. Trimming shortened V by 6 bases and J by 7 bases, and 13 bases separated the two germline ends. CDR3 region: CASRGTTREQYF. The CDR3 DNA reads as TGTGCCAGCAGGGGGACCACTCGGGAGCAGTACTTC.

The chain links TRBV19 to TRBJ1-1, with D possibly matching TRBD1 (5 bases). Germline CDR1 and CDR2: LNHDA and SQIVND (reference sequence). CDR3 length: 14 amino acids. Trimming cost V 3 bases and J 8 bases, with 16 bases left between them. In DNA form, the CDR3 reads TGTGCCAGTAGTATGGGGGTAAAGGGCCACGAAGCTTTCTTT. Amino acids: CASSMGVKGHEAFF.

This clone was seen a few times. The same CDR3 also results from other DNA sequences found in this sample. The V gene is TRBV24-1, the J gene TRBJ2-5; D call uncertain. This CDR3 is built from 11 residues. V was pared by 5 bases and J by 7 bases, with 7 bases between. Per germline, CDR1 KGHDR and CDR2 SFDVKD. The CDR3 loop reads CATSALGTQYF. The CDR3 DNA follows: TGTGCCACCAGTGCCCTGGGGACCCAGTACTTC.

The gene calls are TRBV2 and TRBJ1-2; 7 nucleotides agree with TRBD1. The CDR3 totals 14 residues. The V segment lost 6 bases and the J segment 8 bases; nucleotides outside the gene matches: 12. CDR1 and CDR2 (germline): SNHLY, FYNNEI. CDR3 protein: CASSAGQTGGGYTF. The CDR3 bases are TGTGCCAGCAGCGCGGGACAGACAGGCGGAGGCTACACCTTC.

V is TRBV18 and J is TRBJ1-5; D unresolved. This CDR3 is 15 amino acids long. Germline loops: CDR1 KGHSH, CDR2 LQKENI. Trimming took 1 base from V and 0 from J, leaving 7 bases between them. In nucleotides, the CDR3 is TGTGCCAGCTCACCACAGCAGGATAGCAATCAGCCCCAGCATTTT. Translating gives CASSPQQDSNQPQHF.

The CDR3 loop reads CASSSTRGGELFF. The CDR3 DNA is TGTGCCAGCAGCTCTACCCGTGGCGGGGAGCTGTTTTTT. The chain joins TRBV11-3 to TRBJ2-2; D ambiguous. CDR1 and CDR2 (germline): SGHNT, YENEEA. Trimming left V 4 bases short and J 7 bases short, with 10 bases between. This CDR3 is 13 amino acids long.